A selection of T cell receptor beta chains follows, all from one sample in a study of identical twins. Via MiXCR, TCRdb re-called the 5' RACE reads, giving one row per CDR3 protein. This table holds roughly 700,000 distinct CDR3 sequences, 8% to 9% found once. These data also featured in a second study, about yellow fever vaccine responses in identical twins.

Sequenced material: PBMCs. These receptor sequences come from a woman aged 18-29 years in good health. CDR3s include the opening cysteine and the closing phenylalanine or tryptophan. The D gene is left open where the match is weak. Size is omitted from some rows. Given values are once, few, many or a class for expanded clones.

j_call clone_size d_call v_call cdr3_nt cdr3_aa
TRBJ2-7 many TRBD2 TRBV4-1 TGCGCCAGCAGCCGGCAAGCGGGAGGCTACGAGCAGTACTTC CASSRQAGGYEQYF
TRBJ2-6 few NA TRBV19 TGTGCCATCAGGGATCTTGGGGCCAACGTCCTGACTTTC CAIRDLGANVLTF
TRBJ2-2 many TRBD2 TRBV5-1 TGCGCCAGCAGCCCGACGAGCCTAGCGGGAGTTTCTGGGGAGCTGTTTTTT CASSPTSLAGVSGELFF
TRBJ2-1 many NA TRBV4-3 TGCGCCAGCAGCCAAGTAACGGGAGTGCTCTCCTACAATGAGCAGTTCTTC CASSQVTGVLSYNEQFF
TRBJ2-5 few NA TRBV15 TGTGCCACCAGCAGAGCGGGGACGGAGACCCAGTACTTC CATSRAGTETQYF
TRBJ2-7 few NA TRBV2 TGTGCCAGCAGTGTGTTGGCAGGGCCCTACGAGCAGTACTTC CASSVLAGPYEQYF
TRBJ2-7 NA NA TRBV10-3 TGTGCCATCAGTTCAGCGGACTCCTACGAGCAGTACTTC CAISSADSYEQYF
TRBJ1-1 NA NA TRBV2 TGTGCCAGCAAGGTCGACACTGAAGCTTTCTTT CASKVDTEAFF
TRBJ1-2 few NA TRBV20-1 TGCAGCGCCTCATCGGAGCCCCTGGGTGGCTACACCTTC CSASSEPLGGYTF
TRBJ2-7 many NA TRBV4-3 TGCGCCAGCAGCCCCAACCCGACAGGAGCCTACGAGCAGTACTTC CASSPNPTGAYEQYF
TRBJ2-2 once NA TRBV7-9 TGTGCCAGCAGTACGAGAACCGCCGGGGAGCTGTTTTTT CASSTRTAGELFF
TRBJ2-5 many NA TRBV27 TGTGCCAGCAGTTATACCGCTAAGGAGACCCAGTACTTC CASSYTAKETQYF
TRBJ2-1 NA NA TRBV28 TGTGCCAGCAGCCCACCTTCCGTTGGTCCCTACAATGAGCAGTTCTTC CASSPPSVGPYNEQFF
TRBJ1-2 few NA TRBV30 TGTGCCTGGAGTATACAGGGAAGCTATGGCTACACCTTC CAWSIQGSYGYTF
TRBJ2-3 NA NA TRBV29-1 TGCAGCGTTGGAGACAGCCGTACGCAGTATTTT CSVGDSRTQYF
TRBJ2-2 few TRBD2 TRBV4-1 TGCGCCAGCAGCCACCCTAGCGGGAGTGAGAACACCGGGGAGCTGTTTTTT CASSHPSGSENTGELFF
TRBJ2-7 many NA TRBV29-1 TGCAGCGTTGATGATAGAGGGGAGTCCTACGAGCAGTACTTC CSVDDRGESYEQYF
TRBJ1-6 NA TRBD1 TRBV27 TGTGCCAGCCGGACAGGGAATAATTCACCCCTCCACTTT CASRTGNNSPLHF
TRBJ2-7 few NA TRBV29-1 TGCAGCGCTCTTCTGCCCGAGCAGTACTTC CSALLPEQYF
TRBJ2-1 few TRBD2 TRBV2 TGTGCCAGCAGGCCGACTAGCGGGACGTACAATGAGCAGTTCTTC CASRPTSGTYNEQFF
TRBJ2-1 NA NA TRBV3-1 TGTGCCAGCAGCCAAGGGGGGAGCCTTGCAATTAATGAGCAGTTCTTC CASSQGGSLAINEQFF
TRBJ2-1 NA NA TRBV6-1 TGTGCCAGCAGTAAGACAGAGAGCTCCTACAATGAGCAGTTCTTC CASSKTESSYNEQFF
TRBJ2-3 NA NA TRBV4-2 TGTGCCAGCAGCCAAGAAAGAAATACAGATACGCAGTATTTT CASSQERNTDTQYF
TRBJ2-7 NA TRBD1 TRBV3-1 TGTGCCAGCAGCCAACCCGGGACAGGGTCCTACGAGCAGTACTTC CASSQPGTGSYEQYF
TRBJ2-1 many TRBD2 TRBV14 TGTGCCAGCAGCCAAGGTTGGTTAGCGGGAATACATGAGCAGTTCTTC CASSQGWLAGIHEQFF
TRBJ2-3 few NA TRBV7-2 TGTGCCAGCAGCTTCGGACATACGGCCACAGATACGCAGTATTTT CASSFGHTATDTQYF
TRBJ2-1 NA TRBD2 TRBV6-5 TGTGCCAGCAGTTACGTGGCGGGAGGGCCGACGAATGAGCAGTTCTTC CASSYVAGGPTNEQFF
TRBJ2-5 NA NA TRBV28 TGTGCCAGCAGTCAGACTAGGCCTCAAGAGACCCAGTACTTC CASSQTRPQETQYF
TRBJ2-4 many NA TRBV2 TGTGCCTCCTCGTTCGGAGGAAACATTCAGTACTTC CASSFGGNIQYF
TRBJ2-7 NA TRBD2 TRBV4-1 TGCGCCAGCAGCCCCCTACTAGCGGGAGGTGAGGGGGAGCAGTACTTC CASSPLLAGGEGEQYF
TRBJ1-5 few NA TRBV18 TGTGCCAGCTCCCCCAGCCAGGGTGACTTACAGCCCCAGCATTTT CASSPSQGDLQPQHF
TRBJ2-5 NA NA TRBV27 TGTGCCAGCAGTTTATCGTTACAGGCCTTCGGGGAGACCCAGTACTTC CASSLSLQAFGETQYF
TRBJ1-5 NA NA TRBV14 TGTGCCAGCAGCCTGGCTTGGGATCAGCCCCAGCATTTT CASSLAWDQPQHF
TRBJ2-7 NA TRBD2 TRBV20-1 TGCAGTGCTAGCCCCACTGGACTAGTTTTAGACTACGAGCAGTACTTC CSASPTGLVLDYEQYF
TRBJ1-5 NA NA TRBV21-1 TGTGCCAGCAGCAAAGTAAGAGGCAGCAATCAGCCCCAGCATTTT CASSKVRGSNQPQHF
TRBJ2-7 NA TRBD2 TRBV11-2 TGTGCCAGCAGAGCGACTAGCTTGTGGCAGTACTTC CASRATSLWQYF
TRBJ2-1 NA NA TRBV7-9 TGTGCCAGCAGCTTTTTGGGGAGCCCCTACAATGAGCAGTTCTTC CASSFLGSPYNEQFF
TRBJ2-2 few TRBD2 TRBV4-1 TGCGCCAGCAGCCAGAATAGCGGGGGGGTGAACACCGGGGAGCTGTTTTTT CASSQNSGGVNTGELFF
TRBJ2-7 many TRBD1 TRBV29-1 TGCAGCGTTGACCAGGGGGCCTACGAGCAGTACTTC CSVDQGAYEQYF
TRBJ2-1 NA TRBD2 TRBV20-1 TGCAGTGCTACGCCTAGCGGGGGGCCCCACAATGAGCAGTTCTTC CSATPSGGPHNEQFF
TRBJ2-2 few NA TRBV20-1 TGCAGTGCTAGACATTGGGGCACCGGGGAGCTGTTTTTT CSARHWGTGELFF
TRBJ2-5 NA NA TRBV7-9 TGTGCCAGCAGCACCGCGGACAGACTAGGGGAGACCCAGTACTTC CASSTADRLGETQYF
TRBJ2-7 NA TRBD2 TRBV6-5 TGTGCCAGCAGTTATCTTCTTAGCGGGGGGGCCAACGAGCAGTACTTC CASSYLLSGGANEQYF
TRBJ2-7 few TRBD2 TRBV20-1 TGCAGTGCTAGTAACCGGGGAGCGGGAGGGGATTACGAGCAGTACTTC CSASNRGAGGDYEQYF
TRBJ2-3 NA NA TRBV6-2/TRBV6-3 TGTGCCAGCAGTGCCAGGACCAAAGGTTTCTACACAGATACGCAGTATTTT CASSARTKGFYTDTQYF
TRBJ2-5 NA TRBD1 TRBV25-1 TGTGCCAGCAGCGACGGCGACAGGGCACAAGAGACCCAGTACTTC CASSDGDRAQETQYF
TRBJ2-2 few TRBD2 TRBV10-3 TGTGCCATCAGTGAACCTAGCGGGGACACCGGGGAGCTGTTTTTT CAISEPSGDTGELFF
TRBJ1-4 many TRBD1 TRBV20-1 TGCAGTGCTAGAGATGTCGGACGTGACAGGGGAGAAGAAAAACTGTTTTTT CSARDVGRDRGEEKLFF